This entry features one T cell receptor (beta chain) sequence. The antigen is undetermined. These data come from a study of OX40 agonist ivuxolimab in advanced cancers. The overall study: Each patient was given ivuxolimab into a vein every 2 weeks, at 0.01 to 10 mg/kg. The study, taken as a whole, reports: At doses 0.1 to 3.0 mg/kg, CD4+ and CD8+ clones expanded.

Profiled with immunoSEQ multiplex PCR; TCRdb holds only in-frame clones, not every one. The sample consists of around 69,000 clones, 83% of them appearing once. Germline loops: CDR1 KGHSH, CDR2 LQKENI. V dropped 4 bases and J dropped 3 bases, with 7 bases sitting between them. The CDR3 is 12 residues long. This clonotype was sampled from an adult with an advanced solid tumor such as melanoma, head and neck, liver or kidney cancer. V usage is TRBV18 and J usage is TRBJ2-7, with D uncertain. The sample here was CD4+ or CD8+ T cells sorted from blood, taken in a trial of the OX40 agonist ivuxolimab. The CDR3 DNA reads TGTGCCAGCTCACTTTCCCTCTACGAGCAGTACTTC. Its translation: CASSLSLYEQYF.